This record concerns one T cell receptor beta chain sequence. Antigen specificity is unknown. This sample is drawn from a study of cytomegalovirus exposure and HLA in healthy donors. Primers included in the PCR were 60 Vbeta and 13 Jbeta primers. Assay used: immunoSEQ multiplex PCR; TCRdb lists only in-frame clones, some missing. In the table there are 150,000 to 200,000 clones, about 85% of which are singletons. Study-wide points: In an earlier analysis, productive rearrangement rates for most beta V segments clustered near 87% or 30%.

The clonotype was recovered from a woman in her forties or fifties in good health and CMV-seronegative. The sequenced sample consisted of PBMCs.

The CDR3 bases are TGCGCCAGCAGCATCAACAATGAGCAGTTCTTC. Protein sequence: CASSINNEQFF. The chain links TRBV5-1 to TRBJ2-1; D ambiguous. CDR1 is SGHRS and CDR2 is YFSETQ in the germline V gene. V lost 4 bases and J lost 5, with 4 bases in between. The CDR3 is 11 amino acids.